This TCR beta chain was sequenced for a study of T-cell memory formation after mild COVID-19. Background on the study: Clustering of TCRs was largely donor specific.

5'RACE, which relied on constant-segment primers, yielded TCR alpha and TCR beta cDNA libraries carrying sample barcodes and UMIs. Via MiXCR, TCRdb re-called the 5' RACE reads, giving one row per CDR3 protein. The table records roughly 400,000 distinct CDR3 sequences, about 24% of them present only once. Broader study findings: Clones that shrank (day 15 to 85) were balanced CD4/CD8, whereas later expanders leaned CD4+.

In its sample, this clonotype was seen a few times. Its antigen is undetermined. The sequencing sample was made of PBMCs or a T cell subset sorted from them (not recorded which). This sequence was found in an adult woman who had mild COVID-19 (a few samples of this study predate the infection). Cell type and time point are not known.

The CDR3, as DNA: TGTGCCAGCAGCGGACTGGCTAGTCGAAACACTGAAGCTTTCTTT. As protein: CASSGLASRNTEAFF. The chain combines TRBV7-6 with TRBJ1-1, with D unclear. Germline V lookup: CDR1 SGHVS, CDR2 FNYEAQ. The CDR3 is made up of 15 amino acids. Between the trimmed V and J ends, which lost 5 bases and 2 bases, there was a span of 15 bases. The full variable domain, in which reference TRBV7-6 and TRBJ1-1 provide the parts outside the CDR3, is GAGVSQSPRYKVTKRGQDVALRCDPISGHVSLYWYRQALGQGPEFLTYFNYEAQQDKSGLPNDRFSAERPEGSISTLTIQRTEQRDSAMYRCASSGLASRNTEAFFGQGTRLTVV.